This T cell receptor (beta chain) was sequenced in a study of cytotoxic CD8 clonotypes in ibrutinib-treated CLL. On this clone itself: Its antigen is currently unknown.

Here immunoSEQ multiplex PCR was the method, and the copy in TCRdb shows in-frame clones only, minus some. The sample has about 140,000 clones, 65% to 85% seen once. Genomic DNA for TCR beta libraries, around 2 micrograms, came from cryopreserved PBMCs. The study's findings and limits: Measured clonality at baseline was greater than in age-matched healthy donors and tracked with circulating CD8+ T-cell counts. Clonality was elevated at ibrutinib response and had returned toward baseline at progression. On treatment, the uncommon public clonotypes contracted or remained stable.

CDR1 SGHDN and CDR2 FVKESK come from the germline V gene. V shed 1 base and J shed 5 bases, with 9 bases lying between them. This CDR3 contains 14 residues. The source was PBMCs, collected after 36 months of ibrutinib treatment. The clonotype comes from a human donor with chronic lymphocytic leukemia. The chain combines TRBV14 with TRBJ1-5; D ambiguous. CDR3 loop: CASSQVGRDQPQHF. The CDR3 DNA follows: TGTGCCAGCAGCCAAGTTGGCCGAGATCAGCCCCAGCATTTT.